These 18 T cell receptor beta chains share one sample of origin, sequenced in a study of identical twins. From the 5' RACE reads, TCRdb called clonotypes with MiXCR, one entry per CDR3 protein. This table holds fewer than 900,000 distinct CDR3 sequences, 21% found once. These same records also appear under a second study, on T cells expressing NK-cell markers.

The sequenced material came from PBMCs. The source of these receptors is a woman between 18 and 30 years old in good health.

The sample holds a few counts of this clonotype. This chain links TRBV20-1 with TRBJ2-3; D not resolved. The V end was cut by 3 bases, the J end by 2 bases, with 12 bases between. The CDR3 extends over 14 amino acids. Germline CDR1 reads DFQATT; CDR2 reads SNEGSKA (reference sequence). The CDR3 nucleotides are TGCAGTGCTAGCGATACACTACTCACAGATACGCAGTATTTT. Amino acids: CSASDTLLTDTQYF.

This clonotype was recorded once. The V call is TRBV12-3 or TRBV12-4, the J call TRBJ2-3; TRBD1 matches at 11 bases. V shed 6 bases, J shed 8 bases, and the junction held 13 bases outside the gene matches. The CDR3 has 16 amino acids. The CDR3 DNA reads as TGTGCCAGCAGCTCCGGGACAGGGGGGACCGCGGGTACGCAGTATTTT. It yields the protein CASSSGTGGTAGTQYF.

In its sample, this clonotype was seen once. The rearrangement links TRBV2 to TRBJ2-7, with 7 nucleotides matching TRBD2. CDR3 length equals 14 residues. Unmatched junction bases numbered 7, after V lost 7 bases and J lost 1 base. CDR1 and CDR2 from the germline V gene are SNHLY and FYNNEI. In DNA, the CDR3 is TGTGCCAGCACAGTCTCGCGGGAGTCCTACGAGCAGTACTTC. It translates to CASTVSRESYEQYF.

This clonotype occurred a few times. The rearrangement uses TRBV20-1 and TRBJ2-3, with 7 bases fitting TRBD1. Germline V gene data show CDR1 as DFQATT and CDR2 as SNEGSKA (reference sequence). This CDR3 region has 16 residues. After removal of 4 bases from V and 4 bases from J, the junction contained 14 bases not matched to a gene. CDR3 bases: TGCAGTGCTAAGGTACCAGTTCCGACAGGGCCAGATACGCAGTATTTT. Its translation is CSAKVPVPTGPDTQYF.

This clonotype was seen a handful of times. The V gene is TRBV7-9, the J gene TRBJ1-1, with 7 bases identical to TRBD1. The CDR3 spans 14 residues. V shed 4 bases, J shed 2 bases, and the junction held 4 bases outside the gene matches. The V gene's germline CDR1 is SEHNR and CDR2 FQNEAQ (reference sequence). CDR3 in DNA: TGTGCCAGCAGCTCCTGGACAGGAAACACTGAAGCTTTCTTT. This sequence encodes CASSSWTGNTEAFF.

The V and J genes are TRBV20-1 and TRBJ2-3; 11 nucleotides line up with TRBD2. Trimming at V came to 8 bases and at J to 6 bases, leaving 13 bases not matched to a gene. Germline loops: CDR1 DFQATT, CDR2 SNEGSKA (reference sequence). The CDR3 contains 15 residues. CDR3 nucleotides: TGCAGTCCATATCATAGCGGGGGGGCCTGGGATACGCAGTATTTT. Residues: CSPYHSGGAWDTQYF.

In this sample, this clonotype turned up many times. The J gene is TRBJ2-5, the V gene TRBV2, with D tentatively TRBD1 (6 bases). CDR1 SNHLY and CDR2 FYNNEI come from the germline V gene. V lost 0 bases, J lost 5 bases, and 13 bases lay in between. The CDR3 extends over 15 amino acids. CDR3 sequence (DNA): TGTGCCAGCAGTGAAGCGACCGGGACAAGGGAGACCCAGTACTTC. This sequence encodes CASSEATGTRETQYF. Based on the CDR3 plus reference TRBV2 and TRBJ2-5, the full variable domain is EPEVTQTPSHQVTQMGQEVILRCVPISNHLYFYWYRQILGQKVEFLVSFYNNEISEKSEIFDDQFSVERPDGSNFTLKIRSTKLEDSAMYFCASSEATGTRETQYFGPGTRLLVL.

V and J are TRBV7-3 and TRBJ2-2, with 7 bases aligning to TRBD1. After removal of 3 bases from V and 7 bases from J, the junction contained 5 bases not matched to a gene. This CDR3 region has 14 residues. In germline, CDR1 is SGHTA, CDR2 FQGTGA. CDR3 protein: CASSFRQGSGELFF. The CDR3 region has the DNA TGTGCCAGCAGCTTCAGACAGGGAAGCGGGGAGCTGTTTTTT. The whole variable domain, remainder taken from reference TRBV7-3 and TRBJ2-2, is GAGVSQTPSNKVTEKGKYVELRCDPISGHTALYWYRQSLGQGPEFLIYFQGTGAADDSGLPNDRFFAVRPEGSVSTLKIQRTERGDSAVYLCASSFRQGSGELFFGEGSRLTVL.

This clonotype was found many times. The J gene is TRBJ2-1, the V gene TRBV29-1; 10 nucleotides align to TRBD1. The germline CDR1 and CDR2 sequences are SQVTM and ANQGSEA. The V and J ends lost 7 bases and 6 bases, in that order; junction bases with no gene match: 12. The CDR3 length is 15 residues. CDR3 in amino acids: CSGTGTGAGSNEQFF. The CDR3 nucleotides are TGCAGCGGTACCGGGACAGGGGCAGGATCCAATGAGCAGTTCTTC.

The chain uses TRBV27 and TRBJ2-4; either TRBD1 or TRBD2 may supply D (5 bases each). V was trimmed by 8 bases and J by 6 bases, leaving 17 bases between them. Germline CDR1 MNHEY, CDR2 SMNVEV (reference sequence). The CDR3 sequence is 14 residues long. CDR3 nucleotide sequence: TGTGCCAGCGGGGCCCGGGACCGCTCAAACATTCAGTACTTC. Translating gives CASGARDRSNIQYF.

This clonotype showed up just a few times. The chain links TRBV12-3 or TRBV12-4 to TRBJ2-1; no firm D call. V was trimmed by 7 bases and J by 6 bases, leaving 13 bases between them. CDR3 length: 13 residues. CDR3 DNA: TGTGCCAGCATAAGATCGGGTCTCAATGAGCAGTTCTTC. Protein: CASIRSGLNEQFF.

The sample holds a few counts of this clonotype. In nucleotides, the CDR3 is TGTGCCAGCAGCTATCCGACGGTCTCCTACGAGCAGTACTTC. Its translation is CASSYPTVSYEQYF. The rearrangement links TRBV13 to TRBJ2-7; D gene uncertain. Germline V gives CDR1 PRHDT, CDR2 FYEKMQ (reference sequence). CDR3 size: 14 residues. V was trimmed by 4 bases and J by 0 bases, leaving 10 bases between them.

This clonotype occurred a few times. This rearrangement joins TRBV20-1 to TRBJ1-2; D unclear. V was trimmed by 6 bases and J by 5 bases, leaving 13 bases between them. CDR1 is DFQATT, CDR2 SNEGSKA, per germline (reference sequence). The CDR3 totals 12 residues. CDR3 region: CSAQDGVYGYTF. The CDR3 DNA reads TGCAGTGCCCAAGATGGTGTTTATGGCTACACCTTC.

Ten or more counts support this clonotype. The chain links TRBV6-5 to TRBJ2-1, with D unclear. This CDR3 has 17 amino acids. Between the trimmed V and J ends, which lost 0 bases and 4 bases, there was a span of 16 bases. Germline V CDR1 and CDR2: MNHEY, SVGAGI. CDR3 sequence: CASSYSTDKFLYNEQFF. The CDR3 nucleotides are TGTGCCAGCAGTTACTCAACCGACAAATTCCTTTACAATGAGCAGTTCTTC.

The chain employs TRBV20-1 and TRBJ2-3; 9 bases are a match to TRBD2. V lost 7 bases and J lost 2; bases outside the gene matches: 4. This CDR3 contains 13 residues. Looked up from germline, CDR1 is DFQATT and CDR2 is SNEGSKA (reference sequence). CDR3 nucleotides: TGCAGTGAAAAGCGGGGGGCCACAGATACGCAGTATTTT. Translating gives CSEKRGATDTQYF.

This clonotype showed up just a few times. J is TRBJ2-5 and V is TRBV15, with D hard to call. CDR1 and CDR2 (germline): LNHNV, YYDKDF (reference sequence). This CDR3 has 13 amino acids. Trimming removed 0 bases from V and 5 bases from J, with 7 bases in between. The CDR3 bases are TGTGCCACCAGCAGAGATTTGTTGGAGACCCAGTACTTC. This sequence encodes CATSRDLLETQYF.

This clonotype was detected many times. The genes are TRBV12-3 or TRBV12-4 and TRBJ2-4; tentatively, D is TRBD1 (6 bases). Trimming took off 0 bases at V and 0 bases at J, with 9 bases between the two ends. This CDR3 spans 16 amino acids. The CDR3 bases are TGTGCCAGCAGTTTAGCGATACAGGGAGCCAAAAACATTCAGTACTTC. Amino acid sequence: CASSLAIQGAKNIQYF.

The CDR3 here is CASSAPGGEHNEQFF. The CDR3 region has the DNA TGCGCCAGCAGTGCCCCGGGGGGGGAACACAATGAGCAGTTCTTC. The chain employs TRBV10-1 and TRBJ2-1, with 8 bases aligning to TRBD2. The ends lost 4 bases at V and 5 bases at J; junction bases unmatched: 7. Germline CDR1 WNHNN, CDR2 SYGVQD (reference sequence). This CDR3 region has 15 residues.